This T cell receptor beta chain appears in the sequencing data of a study of CD8+ T cells in alopecia areata. The CDR3 extends over 15 amino acids. Germline-derived CDR1 and CDR2 are SGDLS and YYNGEE. Losses at the gene ends were 4 bases for V and 7 bases for J; bases not matched to a gene: 8. Extraction and reverse transcription of RNA yielded cDNA as the sequencing template. Sequencing used immunoSEQ multiplex PCR; TCRdb keeps in-frame clones, though not all of them. The data contain 50,000 to 65,000 clones, about 45% of them singletons. Treatment in this sample: oral pan-JAK inhibitor, 5-10 mg twice daily.

The sample consisted of CD8+ T cells sorted from blood, taken between weeks 36 and 40, from a patient treated with tofacitinib. The chain carries TRBV9 and TRBJ1-4; 9 bases fit TRBD1. This TCR was recovered from a human donor with alopecia areata. The CDR3 DNA is TGTGCCAGCAGCCCCCGGACAGGGGAGTTTGAAAAACTGTTTTTT. This gives the protein CASSPRTGEFEKLFF.